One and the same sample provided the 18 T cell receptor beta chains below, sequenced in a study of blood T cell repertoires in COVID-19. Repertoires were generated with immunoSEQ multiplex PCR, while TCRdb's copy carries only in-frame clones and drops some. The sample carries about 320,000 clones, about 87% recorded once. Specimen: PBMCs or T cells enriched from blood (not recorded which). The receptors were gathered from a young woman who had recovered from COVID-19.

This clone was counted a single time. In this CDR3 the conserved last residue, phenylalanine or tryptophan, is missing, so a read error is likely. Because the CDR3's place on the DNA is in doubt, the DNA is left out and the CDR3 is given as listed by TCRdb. This CDR3 reads CASSLGAGQGWQG. V usage is TRBV7-2 and J usage is TRBJ1-1; TRBD1, the table's D call, was not compared with the DNA. The CDR3 is made up of 13 amino acids, end residues included. CDR1 is SGHTA and CDR2 is FQGNSA in the germline V gene.

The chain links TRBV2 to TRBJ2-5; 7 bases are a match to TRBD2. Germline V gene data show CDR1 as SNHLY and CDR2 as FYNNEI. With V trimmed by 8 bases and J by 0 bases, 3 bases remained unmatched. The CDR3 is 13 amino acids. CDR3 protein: CASLGTNQETQYF. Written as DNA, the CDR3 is TGTGCCAGCCTCGGGACTAACCAAGAGACCCAGTACTTC.

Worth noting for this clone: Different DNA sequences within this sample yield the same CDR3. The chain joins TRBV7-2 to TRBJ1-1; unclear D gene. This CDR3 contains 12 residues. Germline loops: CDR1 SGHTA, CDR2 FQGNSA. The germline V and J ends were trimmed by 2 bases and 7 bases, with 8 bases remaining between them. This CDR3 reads CASSLIQSEAFF. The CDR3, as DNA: TGTGCCAGCAGCTTAATACAGAGTGAAGCTTTCTTT.

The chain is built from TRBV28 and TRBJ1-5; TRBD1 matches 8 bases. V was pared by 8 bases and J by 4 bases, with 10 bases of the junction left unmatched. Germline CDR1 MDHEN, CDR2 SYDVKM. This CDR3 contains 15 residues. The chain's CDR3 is CASGSRGRGNQPQHF. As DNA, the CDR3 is TGTGCCAGCGGGAGCAGGGGGCGAGGGAATCAGCCCCAGCATTTT.

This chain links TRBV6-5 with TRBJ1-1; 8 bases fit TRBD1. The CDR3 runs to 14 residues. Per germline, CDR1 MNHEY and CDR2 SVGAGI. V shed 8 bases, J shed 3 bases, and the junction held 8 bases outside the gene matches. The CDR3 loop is CASRRTGRDTEAFF. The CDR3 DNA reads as TGTGCCAGCCGACGGACAGGGAGGGACACTGAAGCTTTCTTT.

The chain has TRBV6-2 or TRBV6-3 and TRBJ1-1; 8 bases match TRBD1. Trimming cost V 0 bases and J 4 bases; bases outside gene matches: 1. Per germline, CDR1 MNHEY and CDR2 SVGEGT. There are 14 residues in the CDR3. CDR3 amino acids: CASSYSQGATEAFF. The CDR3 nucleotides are TGTGCCAGCAGTTACTCCCAGGGGGCCACTGAAGCTTTCTTT.

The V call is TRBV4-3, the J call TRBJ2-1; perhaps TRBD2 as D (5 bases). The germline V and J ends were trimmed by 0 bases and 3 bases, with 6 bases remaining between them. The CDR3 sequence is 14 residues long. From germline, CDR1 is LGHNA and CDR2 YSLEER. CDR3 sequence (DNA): TGCGCCAGCAGCCAAGATACTAGCTACAATGAGCAGTTCTTC. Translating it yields CASSQDTSYNEQFF.

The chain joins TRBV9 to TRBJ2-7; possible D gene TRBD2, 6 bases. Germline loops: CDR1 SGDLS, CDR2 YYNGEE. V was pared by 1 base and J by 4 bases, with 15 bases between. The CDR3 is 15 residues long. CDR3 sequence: CASSVSDGSMYEQYF. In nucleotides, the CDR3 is TGTGCCAGCAGCGTAAGTGACGGGAGTATGTACGAGCAGTACTTC.

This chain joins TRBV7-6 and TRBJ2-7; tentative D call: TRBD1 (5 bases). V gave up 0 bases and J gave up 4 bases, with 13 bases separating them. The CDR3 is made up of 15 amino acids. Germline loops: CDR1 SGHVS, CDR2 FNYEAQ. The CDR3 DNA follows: TGTGCCAGCAGCTTAGCGCCCGGCGGACAATACGAGCAGTACTTC. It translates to CASSLAPGGQYEQYF.

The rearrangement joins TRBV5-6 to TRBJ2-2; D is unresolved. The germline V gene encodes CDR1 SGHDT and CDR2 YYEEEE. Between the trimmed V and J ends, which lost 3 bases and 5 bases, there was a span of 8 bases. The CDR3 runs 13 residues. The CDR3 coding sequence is TGTGCCAGCAGCTCCGCCCGGACCGGGGAGCTGTTTTTT. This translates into CASSSARTGELFF.

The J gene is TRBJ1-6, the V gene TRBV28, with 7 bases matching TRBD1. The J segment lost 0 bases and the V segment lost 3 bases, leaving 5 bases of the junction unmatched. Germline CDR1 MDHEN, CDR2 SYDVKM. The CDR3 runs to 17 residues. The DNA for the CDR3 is TGTGCCAGCAGTTTGTGGACAGGTAGCTCCTATAATTCACCCCTCCACTTT. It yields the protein CASSLWTGSSYNSPLHF.

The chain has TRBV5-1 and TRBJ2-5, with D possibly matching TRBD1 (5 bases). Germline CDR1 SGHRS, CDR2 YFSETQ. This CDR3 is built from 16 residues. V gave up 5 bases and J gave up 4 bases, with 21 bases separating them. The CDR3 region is CASRSRGSVGPETQYF. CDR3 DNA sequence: TGCGCCAGCAGAAGTAGGGGAAGTGTCGGACCAGAGACCCAGTACTTC. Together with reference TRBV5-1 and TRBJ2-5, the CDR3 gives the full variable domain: KAGVTQTPRYLIKTRGQQVTLSCSPISGHRSVSWYQQTPGQGLQFLFEYFSETQRNKGNFPGRFSGRQFSNSRSEMNVSTLELGDSALYLCASRSRGSVGPETQYFGPGTRLLVL.

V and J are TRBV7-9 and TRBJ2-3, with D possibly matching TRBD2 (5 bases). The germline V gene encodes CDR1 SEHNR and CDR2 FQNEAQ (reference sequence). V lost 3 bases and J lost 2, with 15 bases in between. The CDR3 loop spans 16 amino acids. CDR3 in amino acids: CASSLASGTLTDTQYF. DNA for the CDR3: TGTGCCAGCAGCTTGGCAAGCGGAACTCTCACAGATACGCAGTATTTT.

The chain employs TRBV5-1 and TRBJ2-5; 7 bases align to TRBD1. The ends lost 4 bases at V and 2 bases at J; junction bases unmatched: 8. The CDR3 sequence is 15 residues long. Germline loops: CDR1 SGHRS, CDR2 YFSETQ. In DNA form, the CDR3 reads TGCGCCAGCAGCCCCCGGACAGGCCCGCAAGAGACCCAGTACTTC. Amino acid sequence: CASSPRTGPQETQYF.

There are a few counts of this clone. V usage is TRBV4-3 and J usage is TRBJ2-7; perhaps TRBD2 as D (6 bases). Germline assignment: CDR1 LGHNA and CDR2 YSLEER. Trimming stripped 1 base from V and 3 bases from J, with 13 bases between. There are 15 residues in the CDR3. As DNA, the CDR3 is TGCGCCAGCAGCCAAGTCCCGGGACTCAGCTACGAGCAGTACTTC. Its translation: CASSQVPGLSYEQYF.

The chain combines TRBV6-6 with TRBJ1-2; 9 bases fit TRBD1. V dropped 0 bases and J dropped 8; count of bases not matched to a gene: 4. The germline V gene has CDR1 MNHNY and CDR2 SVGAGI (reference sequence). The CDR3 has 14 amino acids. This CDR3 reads CASSYSNRGRGYTF. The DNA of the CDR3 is TGTGCCAGCAGTTACTCTAACAGGGGGCGAGGCTACACCTTC.

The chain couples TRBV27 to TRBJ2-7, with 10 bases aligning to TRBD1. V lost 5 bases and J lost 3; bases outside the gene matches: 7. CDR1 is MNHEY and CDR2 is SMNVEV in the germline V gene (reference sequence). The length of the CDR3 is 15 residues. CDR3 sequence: CASSHRTGGHYEQYF. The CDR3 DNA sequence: TGTGCCAGCAGTCACCGGACAGGGGGTCACTACGAGCAGTACTTC.

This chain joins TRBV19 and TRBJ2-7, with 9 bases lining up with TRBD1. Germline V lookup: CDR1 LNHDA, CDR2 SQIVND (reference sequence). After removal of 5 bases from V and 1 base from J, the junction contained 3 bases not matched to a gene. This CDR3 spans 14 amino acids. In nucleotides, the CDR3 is TGTGCCAGTAGTGGTGGACAGGGGTCCTACGAGCAGTACTTC. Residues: CASSGGQGSYEQYF.